The 28 T cell receptor beta chains below come from one sample, sequenced in a study of T-cell memory formation after mild COVID-19. TCRdb fed the 5' RACE reads into MiXCR, producing one record per CDR3 protein. The repertoire holds 250,000 to 350,000 distinct CDR3 sequences, with about a sixth as singletons. The sequenced material came from PBMCs or a T cell subset sorted from them (not recorded which). The receptor source for this set is a man between 18 and 29 years old who had mild COVID-19 (a few samples of this study predate the infection). Cell type and time point are not known.

This clonotype was counted ten times or more. The V and J genes are TRBV4-3 and TRBJ2-3; weak D call: TRBD2 (5 bases). V shed 0 bases and J shed 3 bases, with 7 bases lying between them. This CDR3 region has 14 residues. The germline CDR1 and CDR2 sequences are LGHNA and YSLEER. CDR3 in amino acids: CASSQELETDTQYF. The CDR3 bases are TGCGCCAGCAGCCAAGAACTAGAAACAGATACGCAGTATTTT.

This clonotype has a count of ten or more. The chain recombines TRBV9 with TRBJ2-2; 8 nucleotides line up with TRBD1. Germline lookup yields CDR1 SGDLS and CDR2 YYNGEE. V lost 4 bases, J lost 2 bases, and 7 bases stayed unmatched. This CDR3 comprises 16 residues. The CDR3 loop reads CASSTRDRPNTGELFF. The CDR3 DNA sequence: TGTGCCAGCAGCACCCGGGACAGGCCCAACACCGGGGAGCTGTTTTTT. The variable domain in full, completed from reference TRBV9 and TRBJ2-2, reads DSGVTQTPKHLITATGQRVTLRCSPRSGDLSVYWYQQSLDQGLQFLIQYYNGEERAKGNILERFSAQQFPDLHSELNLSSLELGDSALYFCASSTRDRPNTGELFFGEGSRLTVL.

This clonotype came up many times. A read error may produce the germline difference seen at one junction end. The rearrangement links TRBV4-3 to TRBJ2-1, with 7 bases identical to TRBD1. The CDR3 extends over 15 amino acids. CDR1 and CDR2 (germline): LGHNA, YSLEER. The CDR3 loop reads CASSQDRSSYNEQFF. The CDR3, as DNA: TGTGCCAGCAGCCAGGACAGGAGCTCCTACAATGAGCAGTTCTTC.

This clonotype was picked up a small number of times. The rearrangement uses TRBV4-1 and TRBJ1-1, with 7 bases lining up with TRBD1. The CDR3 is 14 amino acids. V was clipped by 10 bases and J by 10 bases; unmatched bases: 18. The germline V gene has CDR1 MGHRA and CDR2 YSYEKL. In DNA form, the CDR3 reads TGCGCCACCTCCCGGACAGGAGAGGGGCCGGGAGCTTTCTTT. It specifies CATSRTGEGPGAFF.

The chain recombines TRBV20-1 with TRBJ1-1, with TRBD1 identical over 8 bases. The V and J ends lost 6 bases and 4 bases, in that order; junction bases with no gene match: 10. The CDR3 runs 14 residues. In germline, CDR1 is DFQATT, CDR2 SNEGSKA (reference sequence). CDR3 DNA sequence: TGCAGTGCGTACGACCGGACAGGGAGCACTGAAGCTTTCTTT. It codes for CSAYDRTGSTEAFF.

This clonotype has at least ten counts. The chain joins TRBV12-3 or TRBV12-4 to TRBJ1-1; perhaps TRBD1 as D (6 bases). V was clipped by 2 bases and J by 1 base, with 8 bases between them. The CDR3 sequence is 14 residues long. The CDR3 coding sequence is TGTGCCAGCAGTTTAACGGGACAGAACACTGAAGCTTTCTTT. It translates to CASSLTGQNTEAFF.

This clonotype was counted many times. The rearrangement uses TRBV5-1 and TRBJ1-2, with TRBD1 as a possible D gene (5 bases). Germline values: CDR1 SGHRS, CDR2 YFSETQ. V was cut by 1 base and J by 4 bases, with 8 bases left in between. The CDR3 length is 13 residues. As DNA, the CDR3 is TGCGCCAGCAGCTTGACCACAGGCTATGGCTACACCTTC. Translating it yields CASSLTTGYGYTF.

This clonotype came up a few times. This chain joins TRBV19 and TRBJ1-2, with D unresolved. The germline V gene has CDR1 LNHDA and CDR2 SQIVND (reference sequence). The CDR3 covers 13 residues. V was cut by 2 bases and J by 4 bases, with 8 bases left in between. Written as DNA, the CDR3 is TGTGCCAGTAGTATATCCCCAGGCTATGGCTACACCTTC. Its protein is CASSISPGYGYTF.

V usage is TRBV5-1 and J usage is TRBJ2-5; 7 bases fit TRBD1. The CDR3 is 14 amino acids. Germline V gene sequence: CDR1 SGHRS, CDR2 YFSETQ. Germline trimming cut 1 base from V and 2 bases from J; bases unmatched to any gene: 2. CDR3 sequence (DNA): TGCGCCAGCAGCTTGTGGGGACAGCAAGAGACCCAGTACTTC. The encoded protein is CASSLWGQQETQYF.

This rearrangement joins TRBV4-1 to TRBJ1-1; D may be TRBD1 (6 bases). Germline assignment: CDR1 MGHRA and CDR2 YSYEKL. There are 13 residues in the CDR3. The V end lost 5 bases, the J end lost 10 bases, and 17 bases lay between the germline ends. CDR3 nucleotide sequence: TGCGCCAGCAGCTCTCCCAGGGACATGCCAGCTTTCTTT. Translating it yields CASSSPRDMPAFF.

This clonotype was counted only a few times. The chain couples TRBV7-9 to TRBJ1-1; D perhaps matches TRBD1 (5 bases). The length of the CDR3 is 11 residues. Germline V CDR1 and CDR2: SEHNR, FQNEAQ (reference sequence). V shed 6 bases and J shed 5 bases, with 7 bases lying between them. CDR3 nucleotide sequence: TGTGCCAGCAGGAGACAGACTGAAGCTTTCTTT. This codes for CASRRQTEAFF.

The gene calls are TRBV5-5 and TRBJ1-3; D possibly corresponds to TRBD1 (5 bases). The germline V gene has CDR1 SGHKS and CDR2 YYEKEE (reference sequence). Trimming cost V 4 bases and J 8 bases, with 16 bases left between them. This CDR3 comprises 14 residues. CDR3 nucleotides: TGTGCCAGCAGCCGCAGGGAGGCCGGAGACACCATATATTTT. Translating gives CASSRREAGDTIYF.

A few counts support this clonotype. The rearrangement links TRBV7-9 to TRBJ2-5, with a possible D match to TRBD1 (6 bases). CDR1 and CDR2 (germline): SEHNR, FQNEAQ (reference sequence). Trimming shortened V by 5 bases and J by 4 bases, and 14 bases separated the two germline ends. There are 14 residues in the CDR3. CDR3 loop: CASSATGGGETQYF. CDR3 coding DNA: TGTGCCAGCAGCGCGACAGGAGGTGGAGAGACCCAGTACTTC.

This clonotype was picked up a small number of times. The genes are TRBV2 and TRBJ2-6; 7 nucleotides line up with TRBD2. The CDR3 is 16 amino acids. V lost 3 bases and J lost 3; bases outside the gene matches: 5. Germline CDR1 is SNHLY and CDR2 is FYNNEI. The CDR3: CASSDGWGGGANVLTF. CDR3 DNA sequence: TGTGCCAGCAGTGATGGCTGGGGGGGTGGGGCCAACGTCCTGACTTTC.

There are many counts of this clonotype. This chain links TRBV7-9 with TRBJ1-4; TRBD1 might be the D (5 bases). This CDR3 is built from 18 residues. Trimming removed 0 bases at V and 8 bases at J, with 22 bases between. Germline CDR1 and CDR2: SEHNR and FQNEAQ (reference sequence). The CDR3 protein is CASSLASIRQLTKEKLFF. CDR3 coding DNA: TGTGCCAGCAGCTTAGCGTCGATTAGACAGCTGACGAAGGAAAAACTGTTTTTT. The entire variable domain, with the rest obtained from reference TRBV7-9 and TRBJ1-4, is as follows: DTGVSQNPRHKITKRGQNVTFRCDPISEHNRLYWYRQTLGQGPEFLTYFQNEAQLEKSRLLSDRFSAERPKGSFSTLEIQRTEQGDSAMYLCASSLASIRQLTKEKLFFGSGTQLSVL.

This chain uses TRBV20-1 with TRBJ2-3; D is ambiguous. This CDR3 is built from 12 residues. V gave up 6 bases and J gave up 3 bases, with 10 bases separating them. In germline, CDR1 is DFQATT, CDR2 SNEGSKA (reference sequence). In DNA, the CDR3 is TGCAGTGCCACCGGATGGACAGATACGCAGTATTTT. Translated: CSATGWTDTQYF.

This clonotype was recorded a few times. This chain links TRBV7-9 with TRBJ1-1; unclear D gene. The CDR3 length is 13 residues. Germline CDR1 is SEHNR and CDR2 is FQNEAQ (reference sequence). V dropped 5 bases and J dropped 2 bases, with 9 bases sitting between them. CDR3 bases: TGTGCCAGCAGCCTGACTACCAACACTGAAGCTTTCTTT. This translates into CASSLTTNTEAFF.

A few counts support this clonotype. This sequence joins TRBV4-2 and TRBJ1-2; 8 nucleotides align to TRBD1. The V gene's germline CDR1 is LGHNA and CDR2 YNFKEQ. V lost 4 bases to trimming and J lost 0 bases; unmatched junction nucleotides: 7. The length of the CDR3 is 16 residues. The CDR3 sequence is CASSRVTGESNYGYTF. The CDR3 DNA is TGTGCCAGCAGCCGTGTGACAGGGGAATCTAACTATGGCTACACCTTC.

The sample holds a few counts of this clonotype. The chain joins TRBV5-6 to TRBJ2-3; the match to TRBD1 covers 7 bases. The CDR3 covers 18 residues. Looked up from germline, CDR1 is SGHDT and CDR2 is YYEEEE. The V segment lost 2 bases and the J segment 2 bases; nucleotides outside the gene matches: 14. CDR3 sequence: CASSLGGRDLISTDTQYF. Written as DNA, the CDR3 is TGTGCCAGCAGCTTAGGGGGCAGGGATTTGATTTCCACAGATACGCAGTATTTT.

This clonotype has a handful of counts. The J gene is TRBJ2-7, the V gene TRBV6-5, with TRBD1 as a possible D gene (5 bases). This CDR3 comprises 14 residues. The germline V gene has CDR1 MNHEY and CDR2 SVGAGI. The V gene lost 6 bases and the J gene lost 3 bases, with 15 bases spanning the gap. The CDR3 sequence: CASRPRRTSYEQYV. The CDR3 DNA is TGTGCCAGCAGACCTCGTAGGACAAGCTACGAGCAGTACGTC.

This clonotype came up a few times. The chain is built from TRBV20-1 and TRBJ1-5; possible D gene TRBD1, 5 bases. The CDR3 spans 12 residues. CDR1 and CDR2 from the germline V gene are DFQATT and SNEGSKA (reference sequence). The CDR3 protein is CSTRGPRWPQHF. In DNA form, the CDR3 reads TGCAGCACAAGGGGCCCTAGATGGCCCCAGCATTTT.

The chain couples TRBV7-9 to TRBJ1-3; no firm D call. Trimming left V 2 bases short and J 7 bases short, with 3 bases between. The CDR3 spans 11 residues. From germline, CDR1 is SEHNR and CDR2 FQNEAQ (reference sequence). The CDR3 nucleotides are TGTGCCAGCAGCTTAACTAACACCATATATTTT. Protein product: CASSLTNTIYF. Filled out from reference TRBV7-9 and TRBJ1-3, the complete variable domain reads DTGVSQNPRHKITKRGQNVTFRCDPISEHNRLYWYRQTLGQGPEFLTYFQNEAQLEKSRLLSDRFSAERPKGSFSTLEIQRTEQGDSAMYLCASSLTNTIYFGEGSWLTVV.

The table lists this clonotype with many counts. The chain joins TRBV18 to TRBJ2-7, with D maybe TRBD2 (6 bases). The CDR3 runs 16 residues. V lost 2 bases, J lost 3 bases, and 17 bases lay in between. Germline CDR1 reads KGHSH; CDR2 reads LQKENI. The CDR3 is CASSPSLGQGGYEQYF. The DNA for the CDR3 is TGTGCCAGCTCACCATCGCTAGGGCAGGGAGGCTACGAGCAGTACTTC.

This clonotype was detected only a few times. The chain links TRBV20-1 to TRBJ1-5; D not resolved. The CDR3 totals 13 residues. Germline CDR1 is DFQATT and CDR2 is SNEGSKA (reference sequence). The CDR3 DNA reads as TGCAGCGCTCTTAGGGATAGCAATCAGCCCCAGCATTTT. Residues: CSALRDSNQPQHF.

The V and J genes are TRBV4-3 and TRBJ2-2; TRBD1 agrees at 8 bases. Germline V gene data show CDR1 as LGHNA and CDR2 as YSLEER. The CDR3 is 18 amino acids. Losses at the gene ends were 4 bases for V and 3 bases for J; bases not matched to a gene: 13. In DNA, the CDR3 is TGCGCCAGCAGCCCCGCAATTTGGACAGGGACATACACCGGGGAGCTGTTTTTT. This gives the protein CASSPAIWTGTYTGELFF.

This clonotype was seen at least ten times. The chain joins TRBV9 to TRBJ2-2; D is uncertain. The germline CDR1 and CDR2 sequences are SGDLS and YYNGEE. The CDR3 spans 13 residues. Trimming removed 0 bases from V and 3 bases from J, with 3 bases in between. CDR3 in amino acids: CASSVVDTGELFF. The CDR3 bases are TGTGCCAGCAGCGTAGTCGACACCGGGGAGCTGTTTTTT.

The chain joins TRBV10-3 to TRBJ2-3, with a possible D match to TRBD2 (6 bases). The CDR3 covers 13 residues. Germline CDR1 ENHRY, CDR2 SYGVKD. V lost 10 bases to trimming and J lost 0 bases, with 11 bases between them. CDR3: CATQRVSTDTQYF. The CDR3 DNA reads as TGTGCCACCCAGCGGGTCAGCACAGATACGCAGTATTTT.

This chain uses TRBV29-1 with TRBJ2-3, with 9 nucleotides matching TRBD2. CDR3 length: 11 amino acids. J gave up 4 bases and V 7 bases, and 0 bases lay outside the gene matches. Germline lookup yields CDR1 SQVTM and CDR2 ANQGSEA. CDR3 DNA: TGCAGCGGCGGGGGGGCAGATACGCAGTATTTT. It codes for CSGGGADTQYF.